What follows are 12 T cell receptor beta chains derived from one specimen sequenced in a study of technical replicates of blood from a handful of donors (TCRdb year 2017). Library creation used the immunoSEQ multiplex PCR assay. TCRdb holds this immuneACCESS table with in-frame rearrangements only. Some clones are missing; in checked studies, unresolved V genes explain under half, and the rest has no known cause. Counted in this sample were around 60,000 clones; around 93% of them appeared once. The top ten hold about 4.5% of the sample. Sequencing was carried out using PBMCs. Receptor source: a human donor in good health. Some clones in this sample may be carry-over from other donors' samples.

CDR3 DNA sequence: TGCAGCTCCAGAGCGGGAGGCACAGATACGCAGTATTTT. Residues: CSSRAGGTDTQYF. The V call is TRBV29-1, the J call TRBJ2-3, with 8 bases aligning to TRBD2. The germline V gene encodes CDR1 SQVTM and CDR2 ANQGSEA. This CDR3 is built from 13 residues. V lost 8 bases, J lost 1 base, and 5 bases stayed unmatched.

The CDR3 loop is CASSYSNSRDGYTF. DNA of the CDR3: TGTGCCAGCAGTTACTCAAACAGCCGCGACGGCTACACCTTC. V usage is TRBV6-5 and J usage is TRBJ1-2; no firm D call. V lost 0 bases and J 8 bases, leaving 13 bases between the germline ends. The length of the CDR3 is 14 residues. Germline CDR1 and CDR2: MNHEY and SVGAGI.

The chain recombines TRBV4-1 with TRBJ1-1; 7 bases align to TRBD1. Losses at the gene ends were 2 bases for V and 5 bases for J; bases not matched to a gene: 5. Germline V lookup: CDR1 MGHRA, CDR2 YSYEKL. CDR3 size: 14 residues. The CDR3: CASSQPGQSTEAFF. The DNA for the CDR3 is TGCGCCAGCAGCCAACCGGGACAGTCGACTGAAGCTTTCTTT.

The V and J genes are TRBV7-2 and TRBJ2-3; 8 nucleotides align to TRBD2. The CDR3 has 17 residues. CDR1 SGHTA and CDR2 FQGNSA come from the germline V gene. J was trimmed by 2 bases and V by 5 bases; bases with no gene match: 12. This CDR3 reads CASSPLAGIMNTDTQYF. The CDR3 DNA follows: TGTGCCAGCAGCCCCTTAGCGGGAATAATGAACACAGATACGCAGTATTTT.

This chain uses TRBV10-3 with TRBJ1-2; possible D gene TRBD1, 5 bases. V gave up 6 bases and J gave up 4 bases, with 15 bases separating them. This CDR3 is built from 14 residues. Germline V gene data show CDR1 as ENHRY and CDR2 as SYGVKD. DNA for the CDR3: TGTGCCATCAGACACACCGGGACTGTCTATGGCTACACCTTC. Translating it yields CAIRHTGTVYGYTF.

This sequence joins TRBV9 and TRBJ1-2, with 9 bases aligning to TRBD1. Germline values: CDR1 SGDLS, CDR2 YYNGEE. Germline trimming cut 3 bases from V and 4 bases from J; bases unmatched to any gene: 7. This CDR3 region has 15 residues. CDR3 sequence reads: CASSAGGQGSYGYTF. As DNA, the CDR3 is TGTGCCAGCAGCGCAGGAGGACAGGGGAGCTATGGCTACACCTTC.

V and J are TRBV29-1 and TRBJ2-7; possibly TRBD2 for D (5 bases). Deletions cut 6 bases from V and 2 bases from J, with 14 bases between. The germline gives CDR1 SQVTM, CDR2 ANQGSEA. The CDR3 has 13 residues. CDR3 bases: TGCAGCGTCGTTTCGGGGTCTACCTACGAGCAGTACTTC. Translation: CSVVSGSTYEQYF.

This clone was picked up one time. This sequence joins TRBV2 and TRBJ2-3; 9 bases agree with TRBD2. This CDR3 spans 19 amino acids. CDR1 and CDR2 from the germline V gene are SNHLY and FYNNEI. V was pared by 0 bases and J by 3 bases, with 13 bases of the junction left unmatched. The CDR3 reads CASSEALIYSGRETDTQYF. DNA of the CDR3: TGTGCCAGCAGTGAAGCGCTTATTTATAGCGGGAGAGAGACAGATACGCAGTATTTT.

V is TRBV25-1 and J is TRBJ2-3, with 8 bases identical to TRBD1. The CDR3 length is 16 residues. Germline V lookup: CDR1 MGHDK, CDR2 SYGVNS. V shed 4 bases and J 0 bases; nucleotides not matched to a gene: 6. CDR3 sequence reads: CASSVTGVFSTDTQYF. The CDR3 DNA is TGTGCCAGCAGTGTGACAGGGGTTTTTAGCACAGATACGCAGTATTTT. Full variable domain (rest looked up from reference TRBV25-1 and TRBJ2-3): EADIYQTPRYLVIGTGKKITLECSQTMGHDKMYWYQQDPGMELHLIHYSYGVNSTEKGDLSSESTVSRIRTEHFPLTLESARPSHTSQYLCASSVTGVFSTDTQYFGPGTRLTVL.

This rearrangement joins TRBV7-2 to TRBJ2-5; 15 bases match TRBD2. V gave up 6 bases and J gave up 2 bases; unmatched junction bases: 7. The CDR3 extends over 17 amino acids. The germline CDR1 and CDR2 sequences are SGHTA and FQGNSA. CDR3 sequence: CASSLTGLAGGQETQYF. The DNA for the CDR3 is TGTGCCAGCAGTTTGACCGGACTAGCGGGAGGGCAAGAGACCCAGTACTTC.

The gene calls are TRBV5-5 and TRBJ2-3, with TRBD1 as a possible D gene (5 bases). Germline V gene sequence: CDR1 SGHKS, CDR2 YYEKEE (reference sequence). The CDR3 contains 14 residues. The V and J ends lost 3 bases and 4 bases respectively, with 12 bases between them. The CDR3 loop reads CASSSLGAPDTQYF. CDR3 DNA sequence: TGTGCCAGCAGCTCTCTAGGGGCACCAGATACGCAGTATTTT.

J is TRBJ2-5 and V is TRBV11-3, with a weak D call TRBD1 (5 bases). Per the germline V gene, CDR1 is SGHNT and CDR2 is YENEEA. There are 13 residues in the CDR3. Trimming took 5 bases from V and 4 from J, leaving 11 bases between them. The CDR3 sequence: CASSRDGAETQYF. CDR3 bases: TGTGCCAGCAGCAGAGATGGGGCAGAGACCCAGTACTTC.